The rows below give T cell receptor beta chains drawn from one sample of a study of cytomegalovirus exposure and HLA in healthy donors. Some clones are missing from TCRdb's copy, which holds only in-frame ones; the method was immunoSEQ multiplex PCR. Among around 120,000 clones listed, around 80% were seen once. Sequences were obtained from PBMCs. These TCRs come from a man aged 30 to 45 in good health and CMV-seronegative. CDR3s include the opening cysteine and the closing phenylalanine or tryptophan. D genes are given only for firm matches. The listing skips clone size in some rows; elsewhere it reads once, few, many or a size class.

d_gene	abundance	v_gene	j_gene	CDR3aa	CDR3nt
NA	NA	TRBV29-1	TRBJ1-1	CSVGLRRDMNTEAFF	TGCAGCGTTGGATTGAGAAGGGACATGAACACTGAAGCTTTCTTT
NA	NA	TRBV9	TRBJ1-4	CASSVNQGNEKLFF	TGTGCCAGCAGCGTAAACCAGGGCAATGAAAAACTGTTTTTT
NA	NA	TRBV11-1	TRBJ2-7	CASSSDRRSYEQYF	TGTGCCAGCAGCTCGGACAGACGCTCCTACGAGCAGTACTTC
TRBD1	NA	TRBV28	TRBJ1-5	CASSSRLQGNNQPQHF	TGTGCCAGCAGTTCTCGTCTACAGGGGAACAATCAGCCCCAGCATTTT
TRBD2	NA	TRBV6-1	TRBJ2-2	CASSDRAGSGGELFF	TGTGCCAGCAGTGACCGAGCGGGGAGTGGCGGGGAGCTGTTTTTT
NA	few	TRBV9	TRBJ1-1	CASSVALGPEAFF	TGTGCCAGCAGCGTAGCTTTGGGCCCCGAAGCTTTCTTT
TRBD1	NA	TRBV28	TRBJ1-2	CASSLNRGNYGYTF	TGTGCCAGCAGTTTAAACAGGGGGAACTATGGCTACACCTTC
TRBD2	NA	TRBV7-9	TRBJ2-1	CASSFLGSGIRSHEQFF	TGTGCCAGCAGCTTCTTAGGTAGCGGGATTAGGTCCCATGAGCAGTTCTTC
TRBD1	NA	TRBV19	TRBJ2-1	CASSPTGGGQFF	TGTGCCAGTAGTCCCACAGGGGGCGGGCAGTTCTTC
TRBD2	once	TRBV29-1	TRBJ2-3	CSVEDLLAGSGDTQYF	TGCAGCGTTGAAGATCTACTAGCGGGGTCGGGTGATACGCAGTATTTT
NA	NA	TRBV7-2	TRBJ1-5	CASSLAAQPQHF	TGTGCCAGCAGCTTAGCGGCTCAGCCCCAGCATTTT
NA	NA	TRBV5-1	TRBJ2-7	CASSLSGYYEQYF	TGCGCCAGCAGCTTGTCAGGCTACTACGAGCAGTACTTC
NA	NA	TRBV28	TRBJ1-2	CASKPGGIYGYTF	TGTGCCAGCAAACCGGGGGGGATTTATGGCTACACCTTC
TRBD2	NA	TRBV5-1	TRBJ2-3	CASSPGLAGGTDTQYF	TGCGCCAGCAGCCCGGGACTAGCGGGGGGCACAGATACGCAGTATTTT
TRBD1	NA	TRBV6-5	TRBJ1-2	CASSRQGGGNYGYTF	TGTGCCAGCAGTCGCCAAGGGGGCGGTAACTATGGCTACACCTTC
TRBD1	NA	TRBV9	TRBJ1-4	CASSASGTANEKLFF	TGTGCCAGCAGCGCCTCCGGGACAGCGAATGAAAAACTGTTTTTT
TRBD1	NA	TRBV29-1	TRBJ2-2	CSVVLRGRGLAGELFF	TGCAGCGTTGTGCTTAGGGGCAGGGGGCTGGCCGGGGAGCTGTTTTTT
NA	NA	TRBV7-9	TRBJ2-7	CASSLDRVLNEQYF	TGTGCCAGCAGCTTAGACAGAGTCCTCAACGAGCAGTACTTC
NA	NA	TRBV28	TRBJ2-7	CASSLDRYEQYF	TGTGCCAGCAGTTTAGACAGGTACGAGCAGTACTTC
TRBD1	NA	TRBV11-1	TRBJ1-5	CASSRDRGGNQPQHF	TGTGCCAGCAGCCGTGACAGGGGGGGCAATCAGCCCCAGCATTTT
NA	NA	TRBV10-3	TRBJ1-2	CATFQGRVDYGYTF	TGTGCCACTTTCCAGGGAAGGGTCGACTATGGCTACACCTTC
NA	NA	TRBV5-6	TRBJ2-3	CASSLYGGGVTDTQYF	TGTGCCAGCAGCTTGTATGGCGGGGGCGTGACAGATACGCAGTATTTT
NA	NA	TRBV7-3	TRBJ2-1	CASSLTGTYNEQFF	TGTGCCAGCAGCTTAACGGGCACCTACAATGAGCAGTTCTTC
TRBD2	NA	TRBV27	TRBJ2-7	CASKSAGALEQYF	TGTGCCAGCAAATCGGCGGGAGCTCTTGAGCAGTACTTC
NA	NA	TRBV6-5	TRBJ1-1	CASKRQIMNTEAFF	TGTGCCAGCAAGCGACAGATCATGAACACTGAAGCTTTCTTT
TRBD1	NA	TRBV5-6	TRBJ1-5	CASSSDRGYQPQHF	TGTGCCAGCAGCTCGGACAGGGGTTACCAGCCCCAGCATTTT
TRBD2	once	TRBV5-8	TRBJ2-1	CASSLLATSGSRSYNEQFF	TGTGCCAGCAGCTTGTTAGCGACTAGCGGGAGTCGCTCCTACAATGAGCAGTTCTTC
NA	NA	TRBV15	TRBJ1-2	CATSSKPTGTGGYTF	TGTGCCACCAGCAGTAAACCAACAGGGACGGGTGGCTACACCTTC
TRBD1	once	TRBV18	TRBJ1-5	CASSPYAGGLNQPQHF	TGTGCCAGCTCACCATACGCAGGGGGCCTGAATCAGCCCCAGCATTTT
TRBD1	NA	TRBV19	TRBJ1-1	CASSIEGASEAFF	TGTGCCAGTAGTATTGAGGGGGCGTCTGAAGCTTTCTTT
TRBD1	NA	TRBV4-3	TRBJ2-1	CASSQQLQGADEQFF	TGCGCCAGCAGCCAACAGCTACAGGGGGCCGATGAGCAGTTCTTC
TRBD2	once	TRBV11-3	TRBJ2-1	CASSRERGHYNEQFF	TGTGCCAGCAGCCGAGAGCGGGGTCATTACAATGAGCAGTTCTTC
NA	NA	TRBV27	TRBJ2-3	CASSSPGIVGPDTQYF	TGTGCCAGCAGTTCCCCCGGGATAGTCGGCCCAGATACGCAGTATTTT
NA	NA	TRBV5-1	TRBJ2-1	CASGASPNEQFF	TGCGCCAGCGGGGCGAGCCCCAATGAGCAGTTCTTC
NA	NA	TRBV7-6	TRBJ1-1	CASSSRGGNTEAFF	TGTGCCAGCAGTTCCCGGGGGGGGAACACTGAAGCTTTCTTT
NA	NA	TRBV5-1	TRBJ2-3	CASSLVDSLTDTQYF	TGCGCCAGCAGCTTGGTGGACAGCCTCACAGATACGCAGTATTTT
NA	NA	TRBV5-4	TRBJ1-6	CASSWGRGWTLVNSPLHF	TGTGCCAGCAGCTGGGGTAGAGGGTGGACCCTTGTTAATTCACCCCTCCACTTT
NA	few	TRBV7-6	TRBJ2-7	CATKAGNDEQYF	TGTGCCACCAAGGCAGGGAACGACGAGCAGTACTTC
TRBD1	NA	TRBV27	TRBJ2-7	CASSLSMGQGAQKYEQYF	TGTGCCAGCAGTTTATCAATGGGACAGGGGGCGCAGAAATACGAGCAGTACTTC
NA	NA	TRBV5-6	TRBJ1-3	CASSLVGASAGNTIYF	TGTGCCAGCAGCTTGGTGGGGGCTTCGGCTGGAAACACCATATATTTT
NA	NA	TRBV18	TRBJ2-7	CASSPERTSYEQYF	TGTGCCAGCTCACCAGAGCGGACCAGCTACGAGCAGTACTTC
NA	NA	TRBV6-6	TRBJ1-2	CASSSSGHFGYTF	TGTGCCAGCAGTTCCTCGGGACACTTTGGCTACACCTTC
TRBD1	NA	TRBV19	TRBJ1-5	CASSPTQGAVIQPQHF	TGTGCCAGTAGTCCTACACAGGGGGCGGTTATTCAGCCCCAGCATTTT
TRBD1	NA	TRBV19	TRBJ2-7	CASTSQGAHEQYF	TGTGCCAGTACCTCCCAGGGGGCCCACGAGCAGTACTTC
NA	NA	TRBV27	TRBJ2-1	CASSPPQFSGYNEQFF	TGTGCCAGCAGTCCCCCCCAATTTAGCGGCTACAATGAGCAGTTCTTC
TRBD1	NA	TRBV15	TRBJ2-3	CATSGGTGDADTQYF	TGTGCCACCAGCGGAGGGACAGGCGACGCAGATACGCAGTATTTT
TRBD1	NA	TRBV6-5	TRBJ2-7	CASSLGTVAYEQYF	TGTGCCAGCAGTTTAGGGACAGTTGCCTACGAGCAGTACTTC
NA	NA	TRBV16	TRBJ1-2	CASSQFRGSNYGYTF	TGTGCCAGCAGCCAATTCCGGGGTTCTAACTATGGCTACACCTTC
NA	NA	TRBV28	TRBJ2-1	CASRTYQGGKQFF	TGTGCCAGCAGAACCTATCAGGGTGGCAAGCAGTTCTTC
NA	NA	TRBV9	TRBJ1-4	CASSANRQFATNEKLFF	TGTGCCAGCAGCGCAAACAGACAGTTTGCAACTAATGAAAAACTGTTTTTT
TRBD1	NA	TRBV9	TRBJ2-7	CASSVGFGQGYEQYF	TGTGCCAGCAGCGTAGGATTTGGACAGGGCTACGAGCAGTACTTC
NA	few	TRBV6-6	TRBJ1-1	CASREGNTEAFF	TGTGCCAGCAGAGAGGGGAACACTGAAGCTTTCTTT
TRBD1	once	TRBV2	TRBJ2-2	CASSEAGRGTGELFF	TGTGCCAGCAGTGAAGCTGGCAGGGGGACCGGGGAGCTGTTTTTT
TRBD2	NA	TRBV14	TRBJ2-7	CASSQLGSGLAPPKQYF	TGTGCCAGCAGCCAATTAGGTTCGGGACTAGCCCCCCCAAAGCAGTACTTC